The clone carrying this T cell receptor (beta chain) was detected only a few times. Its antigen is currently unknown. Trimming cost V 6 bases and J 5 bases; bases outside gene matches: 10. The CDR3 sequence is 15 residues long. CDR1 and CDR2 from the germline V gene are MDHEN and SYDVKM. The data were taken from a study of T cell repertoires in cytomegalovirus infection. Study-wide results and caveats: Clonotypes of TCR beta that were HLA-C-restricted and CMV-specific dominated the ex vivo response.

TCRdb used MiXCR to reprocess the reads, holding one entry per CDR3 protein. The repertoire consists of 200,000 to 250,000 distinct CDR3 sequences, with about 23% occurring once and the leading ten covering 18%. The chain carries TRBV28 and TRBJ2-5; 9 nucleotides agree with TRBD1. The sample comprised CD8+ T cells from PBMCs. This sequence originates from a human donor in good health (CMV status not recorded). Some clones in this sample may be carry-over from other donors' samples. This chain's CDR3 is CASRLTTGGEETQYF. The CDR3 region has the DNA TGTGCCAGCAGGCTGACGACAGGGGGTGAGGAGACCCAGTACTTC.